Shown below are 24 T cell receptor beta chains from a single sample sequenced in a study of blood T cell repertoires in COVID-19. The method was immunoSEQ multiplex PCR; TCRdb's version includes in-frame clones alone and lacks a portion of them. The data contain 250,000 to 400,000 clones, under 90% of them singletons. Sequencing was done on a sample of peripheral blood. The receptors were sampled from a woman aged 25 to 45 with COVID-19, enrolled during active disease.

J is TRBJ2-2 and V is TRBV19, with 8 bases that match TRBD1. CDR3 length: 15 residues. The germline V gene has CDR1 LNHDA and CDR2 SQIVND (reference sequence). Unmatched junction bases numbered 7, after V lost 6 bases and J lost 4 bases. CDR3 nucleotide sequence: TGTGCCAGTAGCGCTCACAGGGGGAGCACCGGGGAGCTGTTTTTT. It codes for CASSAHRGSTGELFF.

The chain recombines TRBV27 with TRBJ2-7, with TRBD1 matching over 7 bases. J lost 7 bases, V lost 5 bases, and 8 bases had no gene match. The germline gives CDR1 MNHEY, CDR2 SMNVEV (reference sequence). CDR3 size: 13 residues. CDR3 nucleotide sequence: TGTGCCAGCAGTAAAGACAGGGTTGGGGAGCAGTACTTC. Protein sequence: CASSKDRVGEQYF.

The V and J genes are TRBV7-9 and TRBJ2-3, with D possibly TRBD1 on 6 matching bases. Germline V gene sequence: CDR1 SEHNR, CDR2 FQNEAQ (reference sequence). The V gene lost 0 bases and the J gene lost 5 bases, with 15 bases spanning the gap. This CDR3 has 16 residues. The CDR3: CASSLALTGSLDTQYF. The CDR3 nucleotides read TGTGCCAGCAGCTTAGCGCTAACAGGGAGTCTAGATACGCAGTATTTT.

The chain's CDR3 is CASSPGTGSGYTF. DNA of the CDR3: TGTGCCAGCAGCCCCGGGACAGGGAGCGGCTACACCTTC. This rearrangement joins TRBV7-8 to TRBJ1-2, with TRBD1 matching 9 bases. Looked up from germline, CDR1 is SGHVS and CDR2 is FQNEAQ. CDR3 length: 13 amino acids. The V segment lost 5 bases and the J segment 8 bases; nucleotides outside the gene matches: 6.

V is TRBV6-4 and J is TRBJ2-1; TRBD2 is a possible D gene (5 bases). V was trimmed by 2 bases and J by 4 bases, leaving 9 bases between them. The length of the CDR3 is 14 residues. Germline V gene sequence: CDR1 MRHNA, CDR2 SNTAGT. DNA for the CDR3: TGTGCCAGCAGTGACGCGAGCGGATACAATGAGCAGTTCTTC. Its protein is CASSDASGYNEQFF.

This clone appeared a few times. The V gene is TRBV19, the J gene TRBJ1-5; 7 bases fit TRBD1. Germline V gives CDR1 LNHDA, CDR2 SQIVND (reference sequence). The CDR3 covers 13 residues. V shed 9 bases, J shed 6 bases, and the junction held 8 bases outside the gene matches. CDR3 DNA: TGTGCCAGCACCTGGGACAGAGGTCAGCCCCAGCATTTT. Protein: CASTWDRGQPQHF. Variable domain in full (rest from reference TRBV19 and TRBJ1-5): DGGITQSPKYLFRKEGQNVTLSCEQNLNHDAMYWYRQDPGQGLRLIYYSQIVNDFQKGDIAEGYSVSREKKESFPLTVTSAQKNPTAFYLCASTWDRGQPQHFGDGTRLSIL.

The V call is TRBV23-1, the J call TRBJ2-6; tentative D call: TRBD1 (6 bases). TRBV23-1 carries the ORF label, with uncertain function. Between the trimmed V and J ends, which lost 0 bases and 2 bases, there was a span of 17 bases. This CDR3 region has 19 residues. For the CDR3, the DNA is TGCGCCAGCAGTCAATCGGAAAACAGGGAGTCCCCTGGGGCCAACGTCCTGACTTTC. Protein product: CASSQSENRESPGANVLTF.

This clone appeared once. The gene calls are TRBV28 and TRBJ2-1; D perhaps matches TRBD2 (6 bases). The CDR3 is 15 residues long. Trimming shortened V by 8 bases and J by 2 bases, and 16 bases separated the two germline ends. CDR1 is MDHEN, CDR2 SYDVKM, per germline. CDR3 amino acids: CASLRGGKAYNEQFF. For the CDR3, the DNA is TGTGCCAGCCTTAGAGGCGGGAAGGCCTACAATGAGCAGTTCTTC.

The chain carries TRBV19 and TRBJ2-7, with D maybe TRBD2 (5 bases). Trimming shortened V by 2 bases and J by 3 bases, and 11 bases separated the two germline ends. The V gene's germline CDR1 is LNHDA and CDR2 SQIVND (reference sequence). The CDR3 sequence is 14 residues long. CDR3 bases: TGTGCCAGTAGTATAAGTCACGGGAACTACGAGCAGTACTTC. Translated: CASSISHGNYEQYF.

This rearrangement joins TRBV3-1 (or the pseudogene TRBV3-2) to TRBJ1-2; D gene uncertain. Trimming shortened V by 0 bases and J by 4 bases, and 12 bases separated the two germline ends. Per the germline V gene, CDR1 is LGHDT and CDR2 is YNNKEL (reference sequence). This CDR3 comprises 15 residues. The CDR3 protein is CASSQDFEVIYGYTF. CDR3 coding DNA: TGTGCCAGCAGCCAAGATTTTGAGGTTATCTATGGCTACACCTTC.

V usage is TRBV18 and J usage is TRBJ1-6, with 8 positions matching TRBD1. The CDR3 spans 15 residues. Germline CDR1 is KGHSH and CDR2 is LQKENI. Losses at the gene ends were 3 bases for V and 10 bases for J; bases not matched to a gene: 8. The CDR3 spells CASSPKDRAESPLHF. CDR3 DNA sequence: TGTGCCAGCTCACCGAAGGACAGGGCAGAATCACCCCTCCACTTT.

Concerning this clone: Other DNA sequences in the sample encode the same CDR3. V is TRBV7-2 and J is TRBJ1-2; 7 bases are shared with TRBD1. Germline CDR1 reads SGHTA; CDR2 reads FQGNSA. V was clipped by 5 bases and J by 2 bases; unmatched bases: 2. The CDR3 spans 13 residues. The CDR3 region has the DNA TGTGCCAGCAGCCCGACAGGGAACTATGGCTACACCTTC. Its protein product is CASSPTGNYGYTF.

The chain has TRBV28 and TRBJ2-3, with 9 positions matching TRBD2. The germline V gene encodes CDR1 MDHEN and CDR2 SYDVKM. Unmatched junction bases numbered 7, after V lost 10 bases and J lost 2 bases. CDR3 size: 14 residues. CDR3 sequence: CATVQREVTDTQYF. The CDR3 DNA is TGTGCCACCGTCCAGCGGGAGGTCACAGATACGCAGTATTTT.

This clone was counted a single time. The chain links TRBV2 to TRBJ1-4, with TRBD1 matching over 8 bases. This CDR3 spans 15 amino acids. V shed 6 bases, J shed 3 bases, and the junction held 6 bases outside the gene matches. The V gene's germline CDR1 is SNHLY and CDR2 FYNNEI. CDR3 in amino acids: CASSPGQGPNEKLFF. CDR3 nucleotide sequence: TGTGCCAGCAGCCCCGGACAGGGACCTAATGAAAAACTGTTTTTT.

V and J are TRBV29-1 and TRBJ2-3, with TRBD1 matching over 10 bases. V was clipped by 8 bases and J by 4 bases; unmatched bases: 6. CDR1 and CDR2 (germline): SQVTM, ANQGSEA. The CDR3 spans 13 residues. DNA for the CDR3: TGCAGCAAGACAGGGGGCGGCTCAGATACGCAGTATTTT. Translated, it gives CSKTGGGSDTQYF.

This clone was seen only once. The J gene is TRBJ1-1, the V gene TRBV9, with 7 positions matching TRBD1. V trimming: 4 bases; J trimming: 3 bases; junction bases outside the gene matches: 6. This CDR3 is built from 14 residues. Germline-derived CDR1 and CDR2 are SGDLS and YYNGEE. The CDR3 region has the DNA TGTGCCAGCAGCATAACAGGGGTTGACACTGAAGCTTTCTTT. This sequence encodes CASSITGVDTEAFF.

The rearrangement joins TRBV15 to TRBJ1-3, with D possibly TRBD1 on 6 matching bases. The CDR3 runs 16 residues. Trimming removed 6 bases at V and 0 bases at J, with 15 bases between. CDR1 and CDR2 from the germline V gene are LNHNV and YYDKDF (reference sequence). CDR3 sequence reads: CATRNPGALSGNTIYF. CDR3 in DNA: TGTGCCACCAGGAATCCAGGGGCACTCTCTGGAAACACCATATATTTT.

The chain employs TRBV5-6 and TRBJ1-4; no reliable D call. The CDR3 loop spans 15 amino acids. Germline V CDR1 and CDR2: SGHDT, YYEEEE. V was clipped by 3 bases and J by 7 bases, with 16 bases between them. CDR3 amino acids: CASSSYGSDGEKLFF. As DNA, the CDR3 is TGTGCCAGCAGCTCCTATGGGAGTGATGGTGAAAAACTGTTTTTT.

The genes are TRBV5-1 and TRBJ1-6, with D perhaps TRBD1 (6 bases). This CDR3 comprises 18 residues. V was pared by 2 bases and J by 0 bases, with 15 bases between. Looked up from germline, CDR1 is SGHRS and CDR2 is YFSETQ. CDR3 residues: CASSLGETGSSYNSPLHF. DNA of the CDR3: TGCGCCAGCAGCTTAGGGGAGACAGGAAGCTCCTATAATTCACCCCTCCACTTT.

This rearrangement joins TRBV2 to TRBJ1-5, with 7 bases matching TRBD1. There are 14 residues in the CDR3. Germline CDR1 and CDR2: SNHLY and FYNNEI. V gave up 6 bases and J gave up 6 bases; unmatched junction bases: 8. The CDR3 region is CASRSQGSGQPQHF. DNA of the CDR3: TGTGCCAGCAGGTCACAGGGGAGCGGTCAGCCCCAGCATTTT.

This chain links TRBV27 with TRBJ2-7; 9 nucleotides match TRBD2. Germline V CDR1 and CDR2: MNHEY, SMNVEV (reference sequence). This CDR3 region has 14 residues. The trim removed 5 bases at V and 5 bases at J, leaving 7 bases unmatched. CDR3 DNA sequence: TGTGCCAGCAGTACTCTAGCGGGAAGGAACGAGCAGTACTTC. Translation: CASSTLAGRNEQYF.

The chain combines TRBV6-1 with TRBJ1-6; 7 bases agree with TRBD1. Germline lookup yields CDR1 MNHNS and CDR2 SASEGT. The length of the CDR3 is 19 residues. With V trimmed by 3 bases and J by 6 bases, 17 bases remained unmatched. The CDR3 spells CASSDIPPRDSNLNSPLHF. DNA of the CDR3: TGTGCCAGCAGTGATATCCCTCCCCGGGACAGCAACCTTAATTCACCCCTCCACTTT.

The chain combines TRBV2 with TRBJ1-5; 11 bases map to TRBD1. In germline, CDR1 is SNHLY, CDR2 FYNNEI. The CDR3 has 16 amino acids. Trimming at V came to 8 bases and at J to 4 bases, leaving 10 bases not matched to a gene. The CDR3 DNA reads as TGTGCCAGCGGGCCGGGACAGGGGGTAGGTAATCAGCCCCAGCATTTT. It codes for CASGPGQGVGNQPQHF.

The count of this clone is one. CDR3 sequence: CASTLRGKNYGYTF. CDR3 in DNA: TGTGCCAGTACCCTCAGGGGAAAAAACTATGGCTACACCTTC. The rearrangement uses TRBV19 and TRBJ1-2, with a weak D call TRBD1 (6 bases). The V end was cut by 7 bases, the J end by 2 bases, with 14 bases between. The germline CDR1 and CDR2 sequences are LNHDA and SQIVND (reference sequence). This CDR3 comprises 14 residues.